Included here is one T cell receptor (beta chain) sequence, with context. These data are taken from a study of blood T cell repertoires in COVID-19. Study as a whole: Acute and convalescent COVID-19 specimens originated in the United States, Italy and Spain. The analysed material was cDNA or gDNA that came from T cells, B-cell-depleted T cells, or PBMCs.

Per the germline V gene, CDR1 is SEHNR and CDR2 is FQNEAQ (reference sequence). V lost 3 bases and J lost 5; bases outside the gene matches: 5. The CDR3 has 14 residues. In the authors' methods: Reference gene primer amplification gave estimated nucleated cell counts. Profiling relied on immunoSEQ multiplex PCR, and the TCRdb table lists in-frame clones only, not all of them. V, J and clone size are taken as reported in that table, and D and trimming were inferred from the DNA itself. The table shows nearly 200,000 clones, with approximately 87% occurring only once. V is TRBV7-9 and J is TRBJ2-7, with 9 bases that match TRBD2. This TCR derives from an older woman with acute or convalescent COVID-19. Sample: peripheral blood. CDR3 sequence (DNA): TGTGCCAGCAGCTTTAGCGGGGGCCTCGACGAGCAGTACTTC. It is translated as CASSFSGGLDEQYF.